This T cell receptor (beta chain) came from a study of T cell repertoires in cytomegalovirus infection. The CDR3 sequence is 14 residues long. Germline-derived CDR1 and CDR2 are DFQATT and SNEGSKA (reference sequence). The V segment lost 2 bases and the J segment 6 bases; nucleotides outside the gene matches: 5. Study-level findings and limits: The ex vivo response was dominated by HLA-C-restricted CMV-specific TCR beta clonotypes. Carriage of CMV together with the relevant HLA was identifiable through cumulative public TCR beta family frequency.

This clonotype was detected only a few times. Its specificity is unknown. Using its own MiXCR run on the reads, TCRdb lists one record per CDR3 protein. The top ten hold approximately 12% of the sample, which has some 300,000 distinct CDR3 sequences, 15% to 20% seen once. The TCR sequence derives from a human donor in good health (CMV status not recorded). Some clones in this sample may be carry-over from other donors' samples. Sequencing input: PBMCs. This chain connects TRBV20-1 to TRBJ1-5; 9 bases agree with TRBD1. Written as DNA, the CDR3 is TGCAGTGCTAGAAGGACAGGGGATCGTCAGCCCCAGCATTTT. Protein product: CSARRTGDRQPQHF.